These 16 T cell receptor beta chains share one sample of origin, sequenced in a study of blood T cell repertoires in COVID-19. Using immunoSEQ multiplex PCR, the repertoire was profiled, and TCRdb retains in-frame clones only, with some absent. Among fewer than 400,000 clones listed, around 82% were seen once. Material for sequencing was peripheral blood. The receptors originated from a man aged 25 to 45 with active or convalescent COVID-19.

The chain's CDR3 is CASSLSSGREQYF. The DNA of the CDR3 is TGTGCCAGCAGTTTATCGAGCGGGAGGGAGCAGTACTTC. The V gene is TRBV27, the J gene TRBJ2-7, with TRBD2 matching over 9 bases. Germline V gene lookup returns CDR1 MNHEY and CDR2 SMNVEV (reference sequence). The CDR3 totals 13 residues. With V trimmed by 0 bases and J by 7 bases, 1 base remained unmatched.

The gene calls are TRBV15 and TRBJ2-5, with 7 bases that match TRBD2. Germline V CDR1 and CDR2: LNHNV, YYDKDF (reference sequence). After removal of 0 bases from V and 7 bases from J, the junction contained 8 bases not matched to a gene. This CDR3 is built from 15 residues. In nucleotides, the CDR3 is TGTGCCACCAGCAGAGATCAGGGAGGGAGAGTGACCCAGTACTTC. It translates to CATSRDQGGRVTQYF.

This sequence joins TRBV20-1 and TRBJ1-1; TRBD1 might be the D (5 bases). Looked up from germline, CDR1 is DFQATT and CDR2 is SNEGSKA (reference sequence). CDR3 length: 11 amino acids. Trimming removed 5 bases at V and 7 bases at J, with 11 bases between. CDR3 DNA sequence: TGCAGTGCTCTGCGGGGGAATGAAGCTTTCTTT. Translation gives CSALRGNEAFF.

The chain joins TRBV24-1 to TRBJ1-4, with 7 nucleotides matching TRBD1. CDR3 length: 15 amino acids. Trimming cost V 4 bases and J 7 bases; bases outside gene matches: 8. The V gene's germline CDR1 is KGHDR and CDR2 SFDVKD. The chain's CDR3 is CATSDSTGDGEKLFF. CDR3 nucleotide sequence: TGTGCCACCAGTGACTCTACAGGGGATGGTGAAAAACTGTTTTTT.

CDR3 amino acids: CASSPGGVRGWEPQHF. As DNA, the CDR3 is TGTGCCAGCAGTCCAGGGGGTGTTCGGGGGTGGGAGCCCCAGCATTTT. The chain employs TRBV28 and TRBJ1-5; 7 positions agree with TRBD1. The CDR3 loop spans 16 amino acids. From germline, CDR1 is MDHEN and CDR2 SYDVKM. After removal of 5 bases from V and 8 bases from J, the junction contained 15 bases not matched to a gene.

The V and J genes are TRBV30 and TRBJ1-5; no definite D call. This CDR3 region has 11 residues. Germline CDR1 is GTSNPN and CDR2 is SVGIG (reference sequence). With 2 bases removed from V and 5 bases from J, the gap between germline ends came to 4 bases. Written as DNA, the CDR3 is TGTGCCTGGAGTACAGATCAGCCCCAGCATTTT. It yields the protein CAWSTDQPQHF.

This clone showed up just a few times. This chain links TRBV10-3 with TRBJ1-5; 10 nucleotides match TRBD1. The germline V gene has CDR1 ENHRY and CDR2 SYGVKD. The CDR3 is 14 amino acids. J was trimmed by 10 bases and V by 4 bases; bases with no gene match: 7. The CDR3 bases are TGTGCCATCAGTGCGGGGACAGGGGAGGGACCCCAGCATTTT. Its protein is CAISAGTGEGPQHF.

J is TRBJ1-6 and V is TRBV3-1 (or the pseudogene TRBV3-2); the D gene is possibly TRBD1 (6 bases). The V end was cut by 2 bases, the J end by 9 bases, with 17 bases between. From germline, CDR1 is LGHDT and CDR2 YNNKEL (reference sequence). The CDR3 totals 16 residues. The CDR3 sequence: CASSQSRYRDGSPLHF. CDR3 nucleotide sequence: TGTGCCAGCAGCCAATCCCGGTACAGGGATGGTTCACCCCTCCACTTT.

Note on this clone: The sample carries other DNA sequences with the same CDR3. The J gene is TRBJ1-5, the V gene TRBV6-2 or TRBV6-3, with D maybe TRBD1 (6 bases). The V end lost 2 bases, the J end lost 7 bases, and 9 bases lay between the germline ends. Germline loops: CDR1 MNHEY, CDR2 SVGEGT. The CDR3 spans 13 residues. CDR3 bases: TGTGCCAGCAGTTACGGGGGCAGGCAGCCCCAGCATTTT. It is translated as CASSYGGRQPQHF.

The rearrangement joins TRBV3-1 (or the pseudogene TRBV3-2) to TRBJ2-2; 7 nucleotides line up with TRBD2. Germline CDR1 and CDR2: LGHDT and YNNKEL (reference sequence). V lost 5 bases and J lost 6; bases outside the gene matches: 6. The CDR3 contains 14 residues. CDR3 loop: CASSFVGRAGELFF. CDR3 DNA: TGTGCCAGCAGCTTTGTAGGGAGGGCCGGGGAGCTGTTTTTT.

The V gene is TRBV7-9, the J gene TRBJ1-2, with a possible D match to TRBD1 (5 bases). Between the trimmed V and J ends, which lost 5 bases and 4 bases, there was a span of 8 bases. This CDR3 has 12 amino acids. CDR1 SEHNR and CDR2 FQNEAQ come from the germline V gene (reference sequence). For the CDR3, the DNA is TGTGCCAGCAGCCAAGACAGCTATGGCTACACCTTC. Translated, it gives CASSQDSYGYTF.

The chain is built from TRBV10-3 and TRBJ2-1, with 9 bases fitting TRBD2. There are 16 residues in the CDR3. Germline-derived CDR1 and CDR2 are ENHRY and SYGVKD. Trimming removed 0 bases from V and 8 bases from J; junction bases left unmatched: 8. The CDR3 DNA reads TGTGCCATCAGTGAGTCCTTGACTAGCGGCGGGTATGAGCAGTTCTTC. It yields the protein CAISESLTSGGYEQFF.

The chain combines TRBV7-9 with TRBJ2-1; D gene uncertain. The germline V gene has CDR1 SEHNR and CDR2 FQNEAQ (reference sequence). V dropped 5 bases and J dropped 1 base, with 6 bases sitting between them. CDR3 length: 13 residues. CDR3 loop: CASSAGSYNEQFF. CDR3 DNA: TGTGCCAGCAGCGCAGGTTCCTACAATGAGCAGTTCTTC. Complete variable domain (other parts from reference TRBV7-9 and TRBJ2-1): DTGVSQNPRHKITKRGQNVTFRCDPISEHNRLYWYRQTLGQGPEFLTYFQNEAQLEKSRLLSDRFSAERPKGSFSTLEIQRTEQGDSAMYLCASSAGSYNEQFFGPGTRLTVL.

The J gene is TRBJ2-3, the V gene TRBV11-1, with a tentative D call TRBD2 (6 bases). V was shortened by 6 bases and J by 2 bases, with 12 bases between the two germline ends. The CDR3 length is 14 residues. Germline V gives CDR1 SGHAT, CDR2 FQDESV (reference sequence). The CDR3 region is CASSPGLHTDTQYF. CDR3 in DNA: TGTGCCAGCAGTCCGGGACTGCACACAGATACGCAGTATTTT.

V gene TRBV7-2 combines with J gene TRBJ1-2; D remains ambiguous. The germline V and J ends were trimmed by 3 bases and 0 bases, with 8 bases remaining between them. The germline V gene has CDR1 SGHTA and CDR2 FQGNSA. The CDR3 consists of 14 residues. In DNA, the CDR3 is TGTGCCAGCAGCTTGGGGAGGTCTAACTATGGCTACACCTTC. Translation gives CASSLGRSNYGYTF.

V is TRBV7-6 and J is TRBJ2-3, with TRBD2 matching over 9 bases. The V and J ends lost 3 bases and 1 base, in that order; junction bases with no gene match: 5. This CDR3 is built from 16 residues. Germline-derived CDR1 and CDR2 are SGHVS and FNYEAQ. CDR3 bases: TGTGCCAGCAGCTTTAGCGGGAGTTCGGGCACAGATACGCAGTATTTT. Encoded protein: CASSFSGSSGTDTQYF.